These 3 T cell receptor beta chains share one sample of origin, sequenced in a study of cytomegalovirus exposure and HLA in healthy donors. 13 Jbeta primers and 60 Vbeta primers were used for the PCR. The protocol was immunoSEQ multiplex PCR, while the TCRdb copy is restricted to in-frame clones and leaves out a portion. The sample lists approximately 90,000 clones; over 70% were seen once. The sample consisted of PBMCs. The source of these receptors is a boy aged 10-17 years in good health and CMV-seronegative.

CDR3 DNA sequence: TGTGCCAGCAGCTCTTTACAGGGTATCTATGGCTACACCTTC. This translates into CASSSLQGIYGYTF. The chain employs TRBV7-2 and TRBJ1-2; tentative D call: TRBD1 (6 bases). Trimming took 4 bases from V and 4 from J, leaving 13 bases between them. This CDR3 comprises 14 residues. The germline V gene has CDR1 SGHTA and CDR2 FQGNSA.

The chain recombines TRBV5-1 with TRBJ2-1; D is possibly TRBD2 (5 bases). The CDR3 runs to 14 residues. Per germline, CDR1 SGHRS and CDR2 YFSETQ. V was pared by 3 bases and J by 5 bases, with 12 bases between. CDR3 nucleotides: TGCGCCAGCAGCTGGCGGGCCCCGGACAATGAGCAGTTCTTC. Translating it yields CASSWRAPDNEQFF.

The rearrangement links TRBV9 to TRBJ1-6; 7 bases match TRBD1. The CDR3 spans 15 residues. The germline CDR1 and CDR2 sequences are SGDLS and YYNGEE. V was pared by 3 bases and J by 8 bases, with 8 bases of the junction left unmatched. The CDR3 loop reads CASSGLDRVDSPLHF. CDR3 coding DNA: TGTGCCAGCAGCGGCTTAGACAGGGTCGATTCACCCCTCCACTTT.